This TCR beta chain is from a study of blood T cell repertoires in COVID-19 (dated by TCRdb to 2019 to 2021). Turning to the overall study: Collaborator samples came from the United States, Italy and Spain and covered acute and convalescent phases of COVID-19. The prospective study material was composed of cDNA or gDNA derived from T cells, B-cell-depleted T cells, or PBMCs. Subjects who had been exposed to COVID-19, were actively infected with it, or had recovered from it provided the deeply sampled blood TCRbeta repertoires that made up the dataset. A freely available public database, intended as a resource for researchers studying the immune response to SARS-CoV-2, is where the repertoires were released. The samples were drawn from two sources: the first 160 participants of the ongoing ImmuneRACE study, and over 1,000 subjects contributed by 6 global collaborators. A de-identified subject ID, COVID-19 status, age in years and sex were almost always included in the sample metadata. Where available, HLA class I and class II types were taken from metadata supplied by the sample provider and were not determined by assay-based typing.

In the prospective study, participants were about 18 to 95 years old, resided in 24 geographic areas of the United States, and were enrolled through a virtual design. Cohort assignment in the prospective study relied on participant-reported clinical history from a screening survey and a study questionnaire. Exposed participants were defined as having been in contact with someone with a PCR-confirmed or clinician-diagnosed COVID-19 case within 2 weeks of study entry. Mobile phlebotomists in the prospective study collected whole blood, serum and a nasopharyngeal or oropharyngeal swab from every participant. Prospective study participants could optionally give additional blood draws and questionnaires over an approximately two-month period. Before DNA extraction, prospective study blood samples were shipped either frozen or at room temperature. What the research found in general, with its limitations: The quantity of clinical and demographic metadata differed by source and by participant and was supplied without curation.

TCRbeta CDR3 regions were amplified from genomic DNA using the immunoSEQ Assay, a bias-controlled multiplex PCR. Per the authors' processing: The number of nucleated cells in each sample was estimated from the amplification of reference gene primers within the assay. To quantify the absolute abundance of each unique TCRbeta CDR3 rearrangement, sequence reads were collapsed and filtered. For each sample, productive Simpson clonality was calculated as the square root of Simpson's diversity index over productive rearrangements. Here the immuneACCESS table is served through TCRdb, limited to in-frame sequences with V and J called. Missing clones are a known gap in these copies; in checked studies unresolved V genes cover under half, and the rest lacks a known reason. The V and J calls and clone size were taken over from that table, and D and trimming were inferred from the DNA. Within this sample are about 300,000 clones, with roughly 91% of them counted one time only. The ten largest make up less than 3.5% of the sample.

A note on this clone: There is no known antigen for this receptor. Base qualities are missing; no much larger clone stands one base away.

According to the germline V gene, CDR1 reads SNHLY and CDR2 reads FYNNEI. V and J are trimmed by 7 bases and 5 bases, and the gene matches miss 6 bases of the junction. From cysteine to phenylalanine, the CDR3 is 15 amino acids long. Left in the record is the CDR3 DNA by itself, 45 bases read in frame from the first base. The chain is encoded by TRBV2 joined to TRBJ1-6; TRBD1 matches 9 bases in the middle. The TCR originated in a woman aged 45-65 years who had been exposed to COVID-19. Source material: PBMCs or T cells enriched from blood (not recorded which). The CDR3 corresponds to CASNAQGANNSPLHF. The DNA sequence is given as TGTGCCAGCAACGCACAGGGGGCTAATAATTCACCCCTCCACTTT.